This TCR beta chain comes out of a study of blood T cell repertoires in COVID-19. The age range of participants was 18 to 89 years, with residence in about 25 US areas. Sequencing was performed with immunoSEQ multiplex PCR; in TCRdb, only in-frame clones are kept and a portion is missing. The sample has a few hundred thousand clones; around 80% are singletons. This CDR3 contains 15 residues. CDR1 is KGHSH, CDR2 LQKENI, per germline. The ends lost 4 bases at V and 7 bases at J; junction bases unmatched: 7. The clonotype comes from a man younger than 45 with acute COVID-19. The V call is TRBV18, the J call TRBJ2-1, with 10 nucleotides matching TRBD2. Sequenced input: PBMCs or T cells enriched from blood (not recorded which). This CDR3 is CASSQIPSGGNEQFF. CDR3 bases: TGTGCCAGCTCACAAATACCTAGCGGGGGTAATGAGCAGTTCTTC.